Described below is a single TCR beta chain sequence and its context. Its antigen is unidentified. These data come from a study of T cells in localized non-small cell lung cancer. Study-level points and caveats: Sequencing was restricted to one tumor region; therefore, heterogeneity remains possible. Longer overall survival was linked to higher blood T cell density. The study found T cell clonality highest in uninvolved adjacent lung, above tumor. Adjacent lung tissue had a median roughly 52 of the top 100 clones found in the tumor.

The table came from immunoSEQ multiplex PCR; TCRdb's copy has only in-frame clones and leaves some out. Of tens of thousands of clones listed, roughly 90% are singletons. V was cut by 1 base and J by 1 base, with 9 bases left in between. This CDR3 has 15 residues. Germline V gene lookup returns CDR1 LNHDA and CDR2 SQIVND (reference sequence). The rearrangement links TRBV19 to TRBJ2-3; D is perhaps TRBD1 (5 bases). The receptor was derived from a man aged 40-75 years with stage I squamous cell lung carcinoma. The sequenced sample was peripheral blood, obtained before any cancer treatment. The CDR3 nucleotides are TGTGCCAGTAGTATAGGTAGCAGGGGCACAGATACGCAGTATTTT. This sequence encodes CASSIGSRGTDTQYF.